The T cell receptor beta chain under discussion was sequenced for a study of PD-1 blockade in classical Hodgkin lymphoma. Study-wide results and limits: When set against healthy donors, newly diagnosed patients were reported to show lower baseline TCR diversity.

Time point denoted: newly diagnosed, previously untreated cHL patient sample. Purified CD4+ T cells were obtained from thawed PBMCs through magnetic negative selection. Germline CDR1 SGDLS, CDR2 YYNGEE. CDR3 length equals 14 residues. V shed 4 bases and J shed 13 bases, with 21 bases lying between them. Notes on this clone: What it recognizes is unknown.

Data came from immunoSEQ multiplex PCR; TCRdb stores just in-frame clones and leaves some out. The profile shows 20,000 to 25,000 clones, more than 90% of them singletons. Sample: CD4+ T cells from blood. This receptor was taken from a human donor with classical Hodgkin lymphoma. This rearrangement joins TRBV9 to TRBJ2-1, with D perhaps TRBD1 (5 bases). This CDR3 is CASSPRAVEVKQFF. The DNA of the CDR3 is TGTGCCAGCAGCCCCAGGGCCGTCGAGGTTAAACAGTTCTTC.